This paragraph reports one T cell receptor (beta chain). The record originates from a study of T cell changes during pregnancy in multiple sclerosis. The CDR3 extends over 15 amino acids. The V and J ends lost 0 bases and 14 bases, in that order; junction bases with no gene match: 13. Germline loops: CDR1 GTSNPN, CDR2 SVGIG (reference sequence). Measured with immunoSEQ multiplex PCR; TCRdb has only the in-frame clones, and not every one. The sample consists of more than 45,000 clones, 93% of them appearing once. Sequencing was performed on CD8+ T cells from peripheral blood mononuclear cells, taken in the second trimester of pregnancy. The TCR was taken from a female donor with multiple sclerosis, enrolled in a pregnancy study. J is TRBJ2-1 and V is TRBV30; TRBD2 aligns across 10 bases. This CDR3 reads CAWSVVLAGPNFEFF. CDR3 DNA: TGTGCCTGGAGTGTAGTACTAGCGGGACCTAACTTTGAGTTCTTC.